A selection of T cell receptor beta chains follows, all from one sample in a study of cytomegalovirus exposure and HLA in healthy donors. Repertoires were generated with immunoSEQ multiplex PCR, while TCRdb's copy carries only in-frame clones and drops some. The sample yields approximately 160,000 clones, 55% to 70% seen once. The sequenced sample was PBMCs. These receptors all stem from a woman aged 40 to 49 in good health and CMV-seropositive. CDR3s leave out the opening cysteine and the closing phenylalanine or tryptophan.

V gene	CDR3 length	CDR3 protein
TRBV9	14	ASSTAGTSPDNEQF
TRBV14	14	ASSQDTFWGVETQY
TRBV20-1	9	STGVANEQY
TRBV7-2	13	ASSSGQGAGYGYT
TRBV7-9	12	ASSLVAGVETQY
TRBV9	13	ASSVEGRTAYEQY
TRBV7-9	14	ASSPSRQAGNYGYT
TRBV9	16	ASSPSAGAGVIYNEQF
TRBV4-1	13	ASSQNGQLNTEAF
TRBV5-1	15	ASSLLGLAGGGDTQY
TRBV19	12	ASLGQPPTDTQY
TRBV7-9	12	ASSFLAGVRELF
TRBV2	12	ASSDDDRGDGYT
TRBV25-1	12	ASSVGGGEETQY
TRBV19	13	ASSLQRGDQETQY
TRBV6-1	15	ASSDVETRGRRSPLH
TRBV4-1	11	ASSTDRAYEQY
TRBV27	12	ASSGDRGRTEAF
TRBV29-1	11	SVSLTAVSEQF
TRBV10-3	12	AISEPQGARGYT
TRBV29-1	14	SVLGLAGTSYNEQF
TRBV6-5	10	ASSNGRGEQY
TRBV25-1	11	ASSRTGLDEQF
TRBV7-8	12	ASSIQGAQPRTY
TRBV6-6	12	ASSPQGSNSEQY
TRBV19	12	AGKPRDLDSPLH
TRBV7-2	12	ASGPGQGGVGYT
TRBV20-1	9	SARSVEKLF
TRBV9	13	ASSVSGGAHNEQF
TRBV7-9	12	ASSLEGPNQPQH
TRBV5-6	11	ASSRDRNYGYT
TRBV5-1	12	ASSSQGVDYEQY